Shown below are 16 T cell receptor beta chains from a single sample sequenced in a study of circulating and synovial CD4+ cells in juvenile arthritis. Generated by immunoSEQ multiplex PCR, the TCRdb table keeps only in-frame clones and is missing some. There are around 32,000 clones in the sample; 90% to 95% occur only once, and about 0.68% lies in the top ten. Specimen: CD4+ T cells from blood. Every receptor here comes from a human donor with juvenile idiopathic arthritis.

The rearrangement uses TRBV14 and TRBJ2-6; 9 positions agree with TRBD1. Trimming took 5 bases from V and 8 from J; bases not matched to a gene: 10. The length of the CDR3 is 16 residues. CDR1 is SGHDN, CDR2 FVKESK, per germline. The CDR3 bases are TGTGCCAGCAGCGACCGACAGGGGGTCACAACCAACGTCCTGACTTTC. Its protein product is CASSDRQGVTTNVLTF.

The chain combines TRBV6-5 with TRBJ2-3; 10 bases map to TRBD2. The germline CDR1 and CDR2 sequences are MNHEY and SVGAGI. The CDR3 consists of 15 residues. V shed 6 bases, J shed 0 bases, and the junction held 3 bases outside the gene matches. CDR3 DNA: TGTGCCAGCAGGAGGACTAGCGGAAGCACAGATACGCAGTATTTT. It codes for CASRRTSGSTDTQYF.

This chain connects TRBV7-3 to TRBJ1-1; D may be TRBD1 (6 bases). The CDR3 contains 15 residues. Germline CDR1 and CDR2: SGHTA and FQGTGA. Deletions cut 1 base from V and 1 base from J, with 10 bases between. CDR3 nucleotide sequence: TGTGCCAGCAGCTTAAGAGGGGGGGGGAACACTGAAGCTTTCTTT. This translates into CASSLRGGGNTEAFF.

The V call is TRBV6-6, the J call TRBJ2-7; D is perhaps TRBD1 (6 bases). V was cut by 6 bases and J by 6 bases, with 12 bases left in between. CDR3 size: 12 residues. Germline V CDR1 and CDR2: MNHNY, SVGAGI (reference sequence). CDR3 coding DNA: TGTGCCAGCAGGCAGAACAGGGCCGAGCAGTACTTC. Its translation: CASRQNRAEQYF.

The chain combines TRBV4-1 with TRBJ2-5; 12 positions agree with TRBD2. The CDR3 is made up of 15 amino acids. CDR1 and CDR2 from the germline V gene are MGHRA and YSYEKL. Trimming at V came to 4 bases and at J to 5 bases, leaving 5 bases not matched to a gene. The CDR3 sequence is CASSLVTSGGETQYF. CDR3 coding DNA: TGCGCCAGCAGCCTCGTTACTAGCGGGGGGGAGACCCAGTACTTC.

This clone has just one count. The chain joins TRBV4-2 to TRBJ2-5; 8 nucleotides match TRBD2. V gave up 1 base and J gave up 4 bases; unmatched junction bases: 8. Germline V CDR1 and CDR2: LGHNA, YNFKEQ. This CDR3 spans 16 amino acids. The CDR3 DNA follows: TGTGCCAGCAGCCAAGGTAACGGGAGCGGGGGAGAGACCCAGTACTTC. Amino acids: CASSQGNGSGGETQYF.

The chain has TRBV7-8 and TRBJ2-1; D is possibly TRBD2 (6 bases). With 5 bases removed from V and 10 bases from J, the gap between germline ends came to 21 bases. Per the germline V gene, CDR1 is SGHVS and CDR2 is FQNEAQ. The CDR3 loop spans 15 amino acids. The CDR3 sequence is CASSPIRVPGLEQFF. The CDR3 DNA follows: TGTGCCAGCAGCCCGATCCGGGTCCCGGGACTGGAGCAGTTCTTC.

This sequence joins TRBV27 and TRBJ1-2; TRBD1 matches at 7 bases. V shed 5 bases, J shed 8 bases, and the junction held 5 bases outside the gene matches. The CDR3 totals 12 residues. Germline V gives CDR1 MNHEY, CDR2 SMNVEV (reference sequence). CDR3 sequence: CASSPGGWGYTF. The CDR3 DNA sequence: TGTGCCAGCAGTCCAGGGGGGTGGGGCTACACCTTC.

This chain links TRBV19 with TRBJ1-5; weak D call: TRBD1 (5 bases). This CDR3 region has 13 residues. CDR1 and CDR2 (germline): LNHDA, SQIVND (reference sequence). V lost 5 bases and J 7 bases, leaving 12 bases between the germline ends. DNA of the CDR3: TGTGCCAGTAGTTTTCCGGGGGTCCAGCCCCAGCATTTT. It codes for CASSFPGVQPQHF.

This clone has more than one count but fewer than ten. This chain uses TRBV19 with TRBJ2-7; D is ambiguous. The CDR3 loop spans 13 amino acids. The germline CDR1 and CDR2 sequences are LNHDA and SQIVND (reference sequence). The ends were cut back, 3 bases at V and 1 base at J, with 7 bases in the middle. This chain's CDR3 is CASSISGSYEQYF. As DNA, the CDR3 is TGTGCCAGTAGTATTTCCGGTTCCTACGAGCAGTACTTC.

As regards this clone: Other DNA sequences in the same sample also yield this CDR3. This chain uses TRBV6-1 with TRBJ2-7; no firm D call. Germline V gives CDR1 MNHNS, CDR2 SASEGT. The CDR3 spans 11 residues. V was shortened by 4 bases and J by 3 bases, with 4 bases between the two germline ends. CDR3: CASSAYYEQYF. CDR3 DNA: TGTGCCAGCAGTGCCTACTACGAGCAGTACTTC.

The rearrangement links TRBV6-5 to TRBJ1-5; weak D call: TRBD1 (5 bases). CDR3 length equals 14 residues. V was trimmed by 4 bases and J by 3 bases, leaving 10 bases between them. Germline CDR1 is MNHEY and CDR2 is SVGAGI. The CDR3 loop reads CASSFAGLNQPQHF. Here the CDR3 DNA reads TGTGCCAGCAGTTTTGCAGGGCTCAATCAGCCCCAGCATTTT.

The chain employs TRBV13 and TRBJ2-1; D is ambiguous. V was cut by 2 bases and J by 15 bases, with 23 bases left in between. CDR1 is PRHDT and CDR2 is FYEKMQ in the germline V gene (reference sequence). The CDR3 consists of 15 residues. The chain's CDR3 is CASSLFWRPEKIPFF. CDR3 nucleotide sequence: TGTGCCAGCAGCTTATTTTGGAGACCCGAAAAAATCCCGTTCTTC.

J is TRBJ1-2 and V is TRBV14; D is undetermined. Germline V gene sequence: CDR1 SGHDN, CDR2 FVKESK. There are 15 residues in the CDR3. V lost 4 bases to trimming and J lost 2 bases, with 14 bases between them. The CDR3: CASSLESGGNYGYTF. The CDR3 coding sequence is TGTGCCAGCAGCCTAGAATCGGGAGGAAACTATGGCTACACCTTC.

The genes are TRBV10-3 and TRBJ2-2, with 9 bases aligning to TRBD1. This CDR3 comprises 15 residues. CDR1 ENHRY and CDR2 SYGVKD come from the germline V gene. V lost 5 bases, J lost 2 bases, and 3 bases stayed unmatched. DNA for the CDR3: TGTGCCATCAGTCAGGACAGGGGAAACACCGGGGAGCTGTTTTTT. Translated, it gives CAISQDRGNTGELFF.

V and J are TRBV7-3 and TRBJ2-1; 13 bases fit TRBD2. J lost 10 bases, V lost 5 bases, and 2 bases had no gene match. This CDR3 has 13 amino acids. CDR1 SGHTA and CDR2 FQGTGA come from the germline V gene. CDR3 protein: CASSPGLAGEQFF. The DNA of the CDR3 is TGTGCCAGCAGCCCGGGACTAGCGGGGGAGCAGTTCTTC.